The next 13 T cell receptor beta chains were all read from a single sample in a study of blood T cells in healthy people across ages. Sample-barcoded 5' priming and a J-beta primer mix drove a second PCR of about 6 to 11 cycles. From the 5' RACE reads, TCRdb called clonotypes with MiXCR, one entry per CDR3 protein. The sample shows fewer than 1,000,000 distinct CDR3 sequences, approximately 48% of them seen only once. The specimen was blood. These TCRs come from a man aged 55 to 70 in good health.

In this sample, this clonotype turned up a few times. The rearrangement uses TRBV7-3 and TRBJ2-1, with D possibly TRBD2 on 6 matching bases. Germline loops: CDR1 SGHTA, CDR2 FQGTGA. V was shortened by 3 bases and J by 0 bases, with 12 bases between the two germline ends. The CDR3 covers 16 residues. For the CDR3, the DNA is TGTGCCAGCAGCTTTTTCGGGGGAAGCTCCTACAATGAGCAGTTCTTC. Translation: CASSFFGGSSYNEQFF. The full variable domain, rest sourced from reference TRBV7-3 and TRBJ2-1, is GAGVSQTPSNKVTEKGKYVELRCDPISGHTALYWYRQSLGQGPEFLIYFQGTGAADDSGLPNDRFFAVRPEGSVSTLKIQRTERGDSAVYLCASSFFGGSSYNEQFFGPGTRLTVL.

This clonotype appeared a single time. The CDR3 nucleotides are TGCGCCAGCAGCCAAGATCAACGGAGTCTCTATGGCTACACCTTC. This codes for CASSQDQRSLYGYTF. The chain carries TRBV4-1 and TRBJ1-2; the D is unclear. This CDR3 spans 15 amino acids. Germline V gene sequence: CDR1 MGHRA, CDR2 YSYEKL. V gave up 0 bases and J gave up 4 bases, with 12 bases separating them.

This clonotype has ten or more counts. The V gene is TRBV5-1, the J gene TRBJ2-7, with 7 positions matching TRBD1. Unmatched junction bases numbered 3, after V lost 4 bases and J lost 5 bases. This CDR3 spans 12 amino acids. Germline CDR1 SGHRS, CDR2 YFSETQ. This CDR3 is CASSPDRDEQYF. In DNA form, the CDR3 reads TGCGCCAGCAGCCCCGACAGGGACGAGCAGTACTTC.

This clonotype was counted only a few times. The chain combines TRBV7-2 with TRBJ2-1; no reliable D call. The CDR3 is 15 residues long. The germline V gene has CDR1 SGHTA and CDR2 FQGNSA. Trimming stripped 1 base from V and 8 bases from J, with 15 bases between. The CDR3 region has the DNA TGTGCCAGCAGCTTAGTACTTACAGCGACGGATGAGCAGTTCTTC. This codes for CASSLVLTATDEQFF.

This clonotype was picked up many times. V is TRBV6-5 and J is TRBJ2-1; D unclear. CDR1 MNHEY and CDR2 SVGAGI come from the germline V gene. This CDR3 is 11 amino acids long. Trimming removed 0 bases at V and 10 bases at J, with 4 bases between. The CDR3 protein is CASSYSREQFF. CDR3 DNA: TGTGCCAGCAGTTACTCGAGGGAGCAGTTCTTC.

The chain uses TRBV5-1 and TRBJ2-7; D is possibly TRBD2 (5 bases). The CDR3 is 13 amino acids. The germline V gene has CDR1 SGHRS and CDR2 YFSETQ. V gave up 2 bases and J gave up 5 bases, with 11 bases separating them. The CDR3 coding sequence is TGCGCCAGCAGCTTTTCTAGCCTTGACGAGCAGTACTTC. Protein: CASSFSSLDEQYF. Full variable domain (outside the CDR3, taken from reference TRBV5-1 and TRBJ2-7): KAGVTQTPRYLIKTRGQQVTLSCSPISGHRSVSWYQQTPGQGLQFLFEYFSETQRNKGNFPGRFSGRQFSNSRSEMNVSTLELGDSALYLCASSFSSLDEQYFGPGTRLTVT.

This clonotype was detected a few times. The chain links TRBV9 to TRBJ2-7; 10 bases are a match to TRBD1. Germline assignment: CDR1 SGDLS and CDR2 YYNGEE. The CDR3 contains 14 residues. The J segment lost 3 bases and the V segment lost 3 bases, leaving 3 bases of the junction unmatched. CDR3 loop: CASSGQGAFYEQYF. In DNA form, the CDR3 reads TGTGCCAGCAGCGGACAGGGGGCTTTCTACGAGCAGTACTTC.

This clonotype has just a few counts. The chain has TRBV7-9 and TRBJ1-2, with D perhaps matching TRBD1 (5 bases). The CDR3 has 15 amino acids. Per germline, CDR1 SEHNR and CDR2 FQNEAQ (reference sequence). With 3 bases removed from V and 2 bases from J, the gap between germline ends came to 13 bases. CDR3 residues: CASSFAGAENYGYTF. The CDR3 coding sequence is TGTGCCAGCAGCTTCGCCGGGGCTGAAAACTATGGCTACACCTTC.

This clonotype was detected only once. V and J are TRBV27 and TRBJ1-2; the D is unclear. Germline V gene data show CDR1 as MNHEY and CDR2 as SMNVEV (reference sequence). Trimming cost V 3 bases and J 4 bases, with 18 bases left between them. CDR3 length equals 16 residues. The chain's CDR3 is CASSFRPSQAAYGYTF. In nucleotides, the CDR3 is TGTGCCAGCAGTTTCCGACCGTCGCAGGCCGCCTATGGCTACACCTTC.

This clonotype appeared a few times. The chain joins TRBV4-1 to TRBJ2-3, with a possible D match to TRBD2 (5 bases). V was trimmed by 4 bases and J by 6 bases, leaving 20 bases between them. The CDR3 spans 16 residues. Germline CDR1 and CDR2: MGHRA and YSYEKL. The CDR3 loop reads CASSRPPGSGLDTQYF. The CDR3 coding sequence is TGCGCCAGCAGCCGCCCTCCGGGAAGCGGCCTGGATACGCAGTATTTT.

The genes are TRBV30 and TRBJ2-1; D uncertain. Germline CDR1 reads GTSNPN; CDR2 reads SVGIG (reference sequence). The CDR3 extends over 13 amino acids. Trimming took off 4 bases at V and 9 bases at J, with 16 bases between the two ends. The CDR3 coding sequence is TGTGCCTGGACCCCATCACGGGCATTTGAGCAGTTCTTC. Encoded protein: CAWTPSRAFEQFF.

The chain joins TRBV14 to TRBJ1-1; D unresolved. The CDR3 is 16 amino acids. Trimming took 5 bases from V and 0 from J, leaving 16 bases between them. Looked up from germline, CDR1 is SGHDN and CDR2 is FVKESK. CDR3 residues: CASSTDIGRVNTEAFF. In DNA form, the CDR3 reads TGTGCCAGCAGCACAGATATTGGGAGGGTGAACACTGAAGCTTTCTTT.

This clonotype showed up just a few times. The chain is built from TRBV9 and TRBJ1-2, with 8 bases matching TRBD1. Germline V gene lookup returns CDR1 SGDLS and CDR2 YYNGEE. The CDR3 is made up of 12 amino acids. The junction had 5 bases not matched to a gene; V was cut back by 7 bases and J by 6 bases. The CDR3, as DNA: TGTGCCAGCCGGGACAGGACGGATGGCTACACCTTC. It codes for CASRDRTDGYTF. Full variable domain (rest looked up from reference TRBV9 and TRBJ1-2): DSGVTQTPKHLITATGQRVTLRCSPRSGDLSVYWYQQSLDQGLQFLIQYYNGEERAKGNILERFSAQQFPDLHSELNLSSLELGDSALYFCASRDRTDGYTFGSGTRLTVV.